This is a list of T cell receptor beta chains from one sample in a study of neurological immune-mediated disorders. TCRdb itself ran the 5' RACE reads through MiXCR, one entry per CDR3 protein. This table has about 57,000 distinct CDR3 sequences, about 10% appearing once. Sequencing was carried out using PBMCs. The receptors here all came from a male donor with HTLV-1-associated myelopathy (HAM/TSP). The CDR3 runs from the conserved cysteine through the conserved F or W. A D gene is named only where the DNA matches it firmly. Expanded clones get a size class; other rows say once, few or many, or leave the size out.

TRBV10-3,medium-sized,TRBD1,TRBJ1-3,CAIRDSSGNTIYF,TGTGCCATACGGGACAGCTCTGGAAACACCATATATTTT
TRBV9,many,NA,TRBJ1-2,CASSVGQGNPYTF,TGTGCCAGCAGCGTAGGGCAGGGTAACCCCTACACCTTC
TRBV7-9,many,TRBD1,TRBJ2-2,CASSLFGTGTGAGELFF,TGTGCCAGCAGCTTATTTGGGACCGGGACAGGGGCCGGGGAGCTGTTTTTT
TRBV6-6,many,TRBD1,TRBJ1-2,CASSYKGAAYGYTF,TGTGCCAGCAGTTACAAGGGGGCGGCCTATGGCTACACCTTC
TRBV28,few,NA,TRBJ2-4,CASSPTPRRVAKNIQYF,TGTGCCAGCAGTCCGACCCCCAGGAGGGTGGCCAAAAACATTCAGTACTTC
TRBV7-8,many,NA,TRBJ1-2,CASSRGVGRGVNYGYTF,TGTGCCAGCAGCCGGGGGGTGGGCAGGGGCGTTAACTATGGCTACACCTTC
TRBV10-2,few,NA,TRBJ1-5,CATRRVPDQPQHF,TGCGCCACCCGGAGAGTCCCTGATCAGCCCCAGCATTTT
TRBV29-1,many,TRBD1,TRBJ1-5,CSVQDRDSNQPQHF,TGCAGCGTTCAGGACAGGGATAGCAATCAGCCCCAGCATTTT
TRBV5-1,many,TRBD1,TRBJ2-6,CASSLRTGSGANVLTF,TGCGCCAGCAGCCTTCGGACAGGGTCTGGGGCCAACGTCCTGACTTTC
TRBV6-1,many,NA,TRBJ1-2,CASRTGTLAGYTF,TGTGCCAGCAGAACCGGGACCCTCGCTGGCTACACCTTC
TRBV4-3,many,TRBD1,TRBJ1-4,CASSQDRQGDEKLFF,TGCGCCAGCAGCCAAGATAGACAGGGCGATGAAAAACTGTTTTTT
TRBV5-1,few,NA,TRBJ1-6,CASSLEWGNNSPLHF,TGCGCCAGCAGCTTGGAATGGGGGAACAATTCACCCCTCCACTTT
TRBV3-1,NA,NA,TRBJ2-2,CASSRTWAGELFF,TGTGCCAGCAGCCGCACTTGGGCCGGGGAGCTGTTTTTT
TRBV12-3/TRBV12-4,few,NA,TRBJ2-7,CASSPRQGSYEQYF,TGTGCCAGCAGTCCCCGGCAGGGGTCCTACGAGCAGTACTTC
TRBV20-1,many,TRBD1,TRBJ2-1,CSATKTGGNEQFF,TGCAGTGCTACTAAGACAGGGGGAAATGAGCAGTTCTTC
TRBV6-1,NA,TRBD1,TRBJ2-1,CASSETPGSWTGVYNEQFF,TGTGCCAGCAGTGAAACGCCGGGGAGCTGGACAGGGGTCTACAATGAGCAGTTCTTC
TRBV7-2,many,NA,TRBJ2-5,CASSLGLAGTQETQYF,TGTGCCAGCAGCTTAGGATTGGCGGGGACTCAAGAGACCCAGTACTTC
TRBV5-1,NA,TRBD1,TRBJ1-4,CASWGTGFNEKLFF,TGCGCCAGCTGGGGGACAGGATTCAATGAAAAACTGTTTTTT
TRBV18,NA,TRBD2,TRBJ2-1,CASSPLRGGAVYNEQFF,TGTGCCAGCTCACCCCTTCGCGGGGGGGCTGTCTACAATGAGCAGTTCTTC
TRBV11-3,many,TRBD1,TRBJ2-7,CASSLAVWGQGRYEQYF,TGTGCCAGCAGCTTAGCAGTATGGGGACAGGGACGCTACGAGCAGTACTTC
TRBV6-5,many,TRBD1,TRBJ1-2,CASRTGTANYGYTF,TGTGCCAGCAGGACAGGGACAGCAAACTATGGCTACACCTTC
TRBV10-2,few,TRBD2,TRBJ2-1,CASSYLHLTSGGNEQFF,TGCGCCAGCAGCTATCTCCACCTGACTAGCGGGGGAAATGAGCAGTTCTTC
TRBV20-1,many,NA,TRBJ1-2,CSAREGVLGAGYGYTF,TGCAGTGCTAGAGAGGGGGTCTTAGGGGCGGGCTATGGCTACACCTTC